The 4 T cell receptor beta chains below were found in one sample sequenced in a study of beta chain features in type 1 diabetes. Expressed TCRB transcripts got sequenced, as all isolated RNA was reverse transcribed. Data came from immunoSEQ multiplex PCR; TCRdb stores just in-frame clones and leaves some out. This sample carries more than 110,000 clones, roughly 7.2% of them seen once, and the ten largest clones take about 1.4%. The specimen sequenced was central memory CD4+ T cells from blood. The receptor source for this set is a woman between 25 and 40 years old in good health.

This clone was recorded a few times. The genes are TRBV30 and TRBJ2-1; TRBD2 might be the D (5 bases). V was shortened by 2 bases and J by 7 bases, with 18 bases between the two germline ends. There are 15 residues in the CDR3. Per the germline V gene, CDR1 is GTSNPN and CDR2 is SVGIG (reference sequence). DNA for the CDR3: TGTGCCTGGAGTCCGACGGGATCACTACAGAATGAGCAGTTCTTC. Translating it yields CAWSPTGSLQNEQFF.

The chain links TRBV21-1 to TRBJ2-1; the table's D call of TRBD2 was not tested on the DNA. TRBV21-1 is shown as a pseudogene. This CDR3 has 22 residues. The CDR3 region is CASSTFRRTDEIAGEVGNEQFF. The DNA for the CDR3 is TGTGCCAGCAGCACGTTTCGTCGGACGGATGAAATAGCGGGAGAGGTGGGCAATGAGCAGTTCTTC.

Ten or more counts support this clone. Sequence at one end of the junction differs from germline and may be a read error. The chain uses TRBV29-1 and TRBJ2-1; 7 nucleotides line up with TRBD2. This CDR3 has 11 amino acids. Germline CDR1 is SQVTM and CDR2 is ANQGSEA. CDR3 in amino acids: CGGRADNEQFF. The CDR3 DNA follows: TGTGGCGGGAGAGCAGACAATGAGCAGTTCTTC.

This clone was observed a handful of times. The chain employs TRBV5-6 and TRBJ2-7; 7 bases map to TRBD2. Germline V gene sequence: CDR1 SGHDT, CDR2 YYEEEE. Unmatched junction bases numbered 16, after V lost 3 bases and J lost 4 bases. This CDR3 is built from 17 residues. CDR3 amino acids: CASSSTLAGAPRYEQYF. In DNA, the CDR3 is TGTGCCAGCAGCTCCACTCTGGCGGGAGCCCCTAGATACGAGCAGTACTTC.